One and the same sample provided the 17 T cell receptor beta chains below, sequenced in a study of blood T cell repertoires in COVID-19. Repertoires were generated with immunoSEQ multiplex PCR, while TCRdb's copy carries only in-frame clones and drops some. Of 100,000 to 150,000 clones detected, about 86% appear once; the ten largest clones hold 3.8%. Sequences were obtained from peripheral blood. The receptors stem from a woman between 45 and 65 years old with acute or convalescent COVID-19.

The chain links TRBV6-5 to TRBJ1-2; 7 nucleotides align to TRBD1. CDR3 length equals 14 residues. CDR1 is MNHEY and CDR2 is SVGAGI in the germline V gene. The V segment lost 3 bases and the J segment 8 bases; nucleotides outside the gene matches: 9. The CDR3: CASSYGQGVEGYTF. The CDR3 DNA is TGTGCCAGCAGTTATGGGCAGGGGGTAGAAGGCTACACCTTC.

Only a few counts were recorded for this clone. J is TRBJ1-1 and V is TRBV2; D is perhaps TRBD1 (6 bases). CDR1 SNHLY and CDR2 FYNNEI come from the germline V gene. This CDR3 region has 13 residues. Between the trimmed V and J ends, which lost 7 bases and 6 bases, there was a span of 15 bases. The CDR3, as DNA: TGTGCCAGCAATGTAAACAGGGCGGCTGAAGCTTTCTTT. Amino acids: CASNVNRAAEAFF.

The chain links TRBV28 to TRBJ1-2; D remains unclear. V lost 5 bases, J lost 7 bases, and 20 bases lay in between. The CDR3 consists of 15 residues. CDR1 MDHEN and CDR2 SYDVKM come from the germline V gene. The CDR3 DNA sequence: TGTGCCAGCAGTCCCACGGGGTCTCGGGATGGTGGCTACACCTTC. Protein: CASSPTGSRDGGYTF.

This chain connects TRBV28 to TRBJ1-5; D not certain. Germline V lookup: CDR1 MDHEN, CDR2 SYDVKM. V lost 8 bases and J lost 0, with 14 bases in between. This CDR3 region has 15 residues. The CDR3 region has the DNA TGTGCCAGCGAGGTGGCTCTGAATAGCAATCAGCCCCAGCATTTT. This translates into CASEVALNSNQPQHF.

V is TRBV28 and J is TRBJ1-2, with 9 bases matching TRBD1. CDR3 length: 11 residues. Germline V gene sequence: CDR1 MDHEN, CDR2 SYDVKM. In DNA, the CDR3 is TGTGCTACACAGGGGGCGCTTGGCTACACCTTC. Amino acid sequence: CATQGALGYTF.

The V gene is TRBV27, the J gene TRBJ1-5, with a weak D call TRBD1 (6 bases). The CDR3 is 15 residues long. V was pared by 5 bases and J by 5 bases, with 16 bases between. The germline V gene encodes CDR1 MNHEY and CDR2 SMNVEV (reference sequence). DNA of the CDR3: TGTGCCAGCAGTCCCAAGGGACACCGTGATCAGCCCCAGCATTTT. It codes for CASSPKGHRDQPQHF.

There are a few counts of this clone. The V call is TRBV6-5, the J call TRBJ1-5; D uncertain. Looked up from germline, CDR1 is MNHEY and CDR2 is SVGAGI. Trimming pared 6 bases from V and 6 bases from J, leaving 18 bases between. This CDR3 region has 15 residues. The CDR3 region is CASSSSGRSLQPQHF. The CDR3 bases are TGTGCCAGCAGCTCCTCCGGGAGATCCCTTCAGCCCCAGCATTTT.

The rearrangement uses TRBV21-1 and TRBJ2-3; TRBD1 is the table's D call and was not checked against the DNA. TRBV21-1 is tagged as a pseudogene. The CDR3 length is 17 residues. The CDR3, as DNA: TGTGCCAGCAGCAAAGATAGGCGTGACACTAGCACAGATACGCAGTATTTT. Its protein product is CASSKDRRDTSTDTQYF.

The CDR3 nucleotides are TGTGCCAGCAGTTTTATACAGAACACTGAAGCTTTCTTT. It codes for CASSFIQNTEAFF. The chain is built from TRBV6-2 or TRBV6-3 and TRBJ1-1; D unresolved. Germline V gene lookup returns CDR1 MNHEY and CDR2 SVGEGT. V lost 4 bases and J 1 base, leaving 7 bases between the germline ends. This CDR3 is 13 amino acids long.

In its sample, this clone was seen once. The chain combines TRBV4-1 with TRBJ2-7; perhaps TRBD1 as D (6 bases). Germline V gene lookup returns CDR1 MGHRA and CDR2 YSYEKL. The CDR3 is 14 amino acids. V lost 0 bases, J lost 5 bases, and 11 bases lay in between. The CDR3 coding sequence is TGCGCCAGCAGCCAAGACCTGACAGGCCACGAGCAGTACTTC. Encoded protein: CASSQDLTGHEQYF.

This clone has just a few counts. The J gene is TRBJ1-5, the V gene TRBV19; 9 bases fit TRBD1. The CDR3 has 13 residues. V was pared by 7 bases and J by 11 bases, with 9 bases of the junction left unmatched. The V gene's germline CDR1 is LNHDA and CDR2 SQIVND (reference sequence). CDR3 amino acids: CASTPGTGTAQHF. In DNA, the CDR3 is TGTGCCAGTACCCCCGGGACAGGGACAGCCCAGCATTTT.

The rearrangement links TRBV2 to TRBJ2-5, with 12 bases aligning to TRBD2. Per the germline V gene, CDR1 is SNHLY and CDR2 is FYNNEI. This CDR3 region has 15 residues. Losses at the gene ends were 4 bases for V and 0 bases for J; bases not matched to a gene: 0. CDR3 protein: CASSASGGDQETQYF. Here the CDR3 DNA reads TGTGCCAGCAGTGCTAGCGGGGGGGACCAAGAGACCCAGTACTTC.

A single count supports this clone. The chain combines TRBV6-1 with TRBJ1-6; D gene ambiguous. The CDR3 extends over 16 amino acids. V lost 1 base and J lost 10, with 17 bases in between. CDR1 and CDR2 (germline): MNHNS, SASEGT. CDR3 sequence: CASSEGVGSSGSPLHF. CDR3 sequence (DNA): TGTGCCAGCAGTGAAGGTGTTGGGTCCTCCGGGTCACCCCTCCACTTT.

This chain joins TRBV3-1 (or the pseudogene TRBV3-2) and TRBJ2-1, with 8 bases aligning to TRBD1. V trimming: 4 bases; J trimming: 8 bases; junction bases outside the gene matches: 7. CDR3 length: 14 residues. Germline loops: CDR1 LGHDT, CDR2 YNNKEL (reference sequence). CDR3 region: CASSPSDRVYEQFF. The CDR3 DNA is TGTGCCAGCAGCCCGTCGGACAGGGTCTATGAGCAGTTCTTC.

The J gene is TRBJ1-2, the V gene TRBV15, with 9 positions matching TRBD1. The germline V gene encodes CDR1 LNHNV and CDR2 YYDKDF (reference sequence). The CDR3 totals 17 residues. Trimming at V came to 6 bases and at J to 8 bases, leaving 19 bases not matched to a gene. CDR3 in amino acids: CATRPTGTGSVKEGYTF. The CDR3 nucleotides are TGTGCCACCAGGCCGACCGGGACAGGGTCTGTTAAGGAAGGCTACACCTTC.

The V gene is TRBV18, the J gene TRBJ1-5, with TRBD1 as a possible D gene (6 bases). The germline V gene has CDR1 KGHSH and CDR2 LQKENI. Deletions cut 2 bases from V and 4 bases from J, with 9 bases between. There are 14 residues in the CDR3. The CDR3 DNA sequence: TGTGCCAGCTCACCAACAGGGCTAAATCAGCCCCAGCATTTT. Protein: CASSPTGLNQPQHF.

The CDR3 nucleotides are TGTGCCAGCTCACCACGGGGACAGGGGGCCACAGATACGCAGTATTTT. This gives the protein CASSPRGQGATDTQYF. This chain links TRBV18 with TRBJ2-3; 12 bases are a match to TRBD1. There are 16 residues in the CDR3. Germline CDR1 and CDR2: KGHSH and LQKENI. After removal of 1 base from V and 2 bases from J, the junction contained 1 base not matched to a gene.